This TCR beta chain was found in a study of T cells after yellow fever vaccination. Study-level findings and limits: Abundant bulk-population clonotypes could contaminate the FACS-sorted repertoires. The study re-detected most primary-vaccination clones after the booster (roughly 96% CD4, approximately 87% CD8).

Trimming shortened V by 4 bases and J by 5 bases, and 18 bases separated the two germline ends. The CDR3 is 15 residues long. CDR1 and CDR2 (germline): SGHDT, YYEEEE. TCR cDNA was made by 5'RACE template switching, adding a universal primer site and UMIs. From the 5' RACE reads, TCRdb called clonotypes with MiXCR, one entry per CDR3 protein. The repertoire holds 310,000 or so distinct CDR3 sequences, 3.6% seen once, with about a quarter in the top ten. This clonotype was seen ten or more times. Antigen unknown. The rearrangement joins TRBV5-6 to TRBJ1-2; TRBD1 might be the D (6 bases). The source of this sequence is a man aged 18 to 29 who received the YFV17D yellow fever vaccine. The sequences come from PBMCs, collected on the day of the yellow fever booster vaccination. The CDR3 sequence: CASSTFWGADYGYTF. Written as DNA, the CDR3 is TGTGCCAGCAGCACTTTTTGGGGGGCTGATTATGGCTACACCTTC.